This TCR beta chain was captured in a study of technical replicates of blood from a few donors (dated by TCRdb to about 2017). Inclusive of the bounding cysteine and phenylalanine, the CDR3 is 13 residues long. Only CDR3 DNA remains: 39 bases, in frame from the first base. V is clipped by 4 bases and J by 8 bases, and the sequence between their germline boundaries is 15 bases long. Reading the germline V gene (reference sequence) gives CDR1 SGHNT and CDR2 YYREEE. Receptor libraries were prepared by the immunoSEQ multiplex PCR assay. TCRdb stores this immuneACCESS table with in-frame sequences only. Part of the clones is absent; in the studies checked, under half of the shortfall reflects unresolved V genes, and no reason is known for the rest. Here the sample has around 57,000 clones; 94% occur a single time. The ten largest make up approximately 0.2% of the sample. As regards this clone: Its cognate antigen has yet to be identified. Base quality data are lacking; no much larger clone is found one base away.

The sample taken for sequencing was T cells isolated from PBMCs. This clonotype was obtained from a human donor in good health. The chain employs TRBV5-4 and TRBJ1-2; perhaps TRBD1 is the D gene, with 5 bases matching. The DNA sequence is given as TGTGCCAGCAGCCCCCGACGGGGGTGGGGCTACACCTTC. Translated, this is CASSPRRGWGYTF.